One and the same sample provided the 11 T cell receptor beta chains below, sequenced in a study of vaccination and CD4 T cells after COVID-19. The Oncomine TCR Beta short-read assay sequenced DNA from cultured CD4+ T cells. Using its own MiXCR run on the PCR reads, TCRdb lists one record per CDR3 protein. The repertoire consists of about 5,700 distinct CDR3 sequences, with roughly 37% occurring once and the leading ten covering approximately 47%. Their specific antigens are unknown. The treatment was: roughly ten-day PBMC culture with coronavirus spike peptide pools or control peptides (ViraFEST assay). Before the COVID-19 pandemic (2011-2018), CD4+ T cells were obtained from the unexposed donor. Sequencing input: CD4+ T cells from blood, cultured in vitro. These receptors came from a human donor in good health.

This clonotype was observed a handful of times. The chain is built from TRBV15 and TRBJ1-1; the D is unclear. V lost 5 bases, J lost 5 bases, and 12 bases lay in between. Germline lookup yields CDR1 LNHNV and CDR2 YYDKDF (reference sequence). The CDR3 totals 13 residues. CDR3 sequence: CATSRVGRTEAFF. The CDR3 coding sequence is TGTGCCACCAGCCGTGTAGGTAGGACTGAAGCTTTCTTT.

The chain joins TRBV12-3 or TRBV12-4 to TRBJ2-6, with D hard to call. This CDR3 has 14 amino acids. Trimming shortened V by 5 bases and J by 2 bases, and 7 bases separated the two germline ends. CDR3 region: CASSVGTGANVLTF. The CDR3 nucleotides read TGTGCCAGCAGTGTAGGGACTGGGGCCAACGTCCTGACTTTC.

The V call is TRBV9, the J call TRBJ1-5; no clear D. Germline CDR1 SGDLS, CDR2 YYNGEE. The CDR3 loop spans 15 amino acids. Trimming left V 0 bases short and J 0 bases short, with 7 bases between. DNA for the CDR3: TGTGCCAGCAGCGTAGCCGGAGATAGCAATCAGCCCCAGCATTTT. Translated: CASSVAGDSNQPQHF. The entire variable domain, with the rest obtained from reference TRBV9 and TRBJ1-5, is as follows: DSGVTQTPKHLITATGQRVTLRCSPRSGDLSVYWYQQSLDQGLQFLIQYYNGEERAKGNILERFSAQQFPDLHSELNLSSLELGDSALYFCASSVAGDSNQPQHFGDGTRLSIL.

The chain joins TRBV6-1 to TRBJ1-2, with 7 positions matching TRBD1. V lost 2 bases, J lost 8 bases, and 8 bases stayed unmatched. Germline-derived CDR1 and CDR2 are MNHNS and SASEGT. This CDR3 is built from 14 residues. The CDR3 bases are TGTGCCAGCAGTGAAACCGGGACAGCCAAGGGCTACACCTTC. Amino acid sequence: CASSETGTAKGYTF.

The rearrangement joins TRBV28 to TRBJ1-5; possibly TRBD1 for D (5 bases). The CDR3 has 13 amino acids. The V gene's germline CDR1 is MDHEN and CDR2 SYDVKM. The V gene lost 6 bases and the J gene lost 3 bases, with 9 bases spanning the gap. The CDR3 protein is CASRGDLNQPQHF. For the CDR3, the DNA is TGTGCCAGCAGAGGGGACCTCAATCAGCCCCAGCATTTT. The full variable domain, rest sourced from reference TRBV28 and TRBJ1-5, is DVKVTQSSRYLVKRTGEKVFLECVQDMDHENMFWYRQDPGLGLRLIYFSYDVKMKEKGDIPEGYSVSREKKERFSLILESASTNQTSMYLCASRGDLNQPQHFGDGTRLSIL.

The chain uses TRBV19 and TRBJ1-6; D gene ambiguous. The CDR3 length is 14 residues. The V end lost 9 bases, the J end lost 10 bases, and 19 bases lay between the germline ends. Looked up from germline, CDR1 is LNHDA and CDR2 is SQIVND (reference sequence). This CDR3 is CASNPDTFRSPLHF. The CDR3 nucleotides are TGTGCCAGCAATCCCGACACTTTCAGGTCACCCCTCCACTTT.

The genes are TRBV20-1 and TRBJ2-7, with D possibly TRBD1 on 5 matching bases. The ends were cut back, 3 bases at V and 6 bases at J, with 9 bases in the middle. Per germline, CDR1 DFQATT and CDR2 SNEGSKA (reference sequence). This CDR3 has 11 residues. This chain's CDR3 is CSASPGPEQYF. The CDR3 nucleotides are TGCAGTGCTAGTCCAGGGCCCGAGCAGTACTTC.

This clonotype is medium-sized (0.01 to 0.1%). The chain links TRBV20-1 to TRBJ1-5, with D possibly being TRBD1 (5 bases). This CDR3 region has 14 residues. V lost 4 bases to trimming and J lost 3 bases, with 13 bases between them. Germline-derived CDR1 and CDR2 are DFQATT and SNEGSKA (reference sequence). As DNA, the CDR3 is TGCAGTGCTACAAGGAGGGGAATCAATCAGCCCCAGCATTTT. It codes for CSATRRGINQPQHF.

This clonotype has just a few counts. The CDR3 DNA follows: TGCAGTGCTAGATCCGGGGTCAATGGCTACACCTTC. As protein: CSARSGVNGYTF. The chain links TRBV20-1 to TRBJ1-2; the D is unclear. The V end was cut by 2 bases, the J end by 6 bases, with 10 bases between. This CDR3 has 12 amino acids. Germline values: CDR1 DFQATT, CDR2 SNEGSKA (reference sequence).

This clonotype occurred a few times. The V call is TRBV27, the J call TRBJ1-5, with 7 bases that match TRBD1. J gave up 2 bases and V 6 bases, and 7 bases lay outside the gene matches. Per the germline V gene, CDR1 is MNHEY and CDR2 is SMNVEV (reference sequence). This CDR3 has 15 amino acids. The CDR3 DNA follows: TGTGCCAGCAGCTTTCAGGGGGGAGGCAATCAGCCCCAGCATTTT. This gives the protein CASSFQGGGNQPQHF.

This clonotype appeared a few times. The chain has TRBV21-1 and TRBJ2-7; the table's D call of TRBD1 was not tested on the DNA. TRBV21-1 is listed as a pseudogene. The CDR3 has 15 amino acids. As DNA, the CDR3 is TGTGCCAGCAGCATTCGGGACAGAAGAATCTACGAGCAGTACTTC. Protein product: CASSIRDRRIYEQYF.